Each of the 20 T cell receptor beta chains below was sequenced from the same sample in a study of blood T cells in healthy people across ages. Together with a sample-barcoded 5' primer, a J-beta primer mix was included in a second PCR lasting about 6 to 11 cycles. MiXCR was run by TCRdb on the 5' RACE reads, yielding one entry per CDR3 protein. Found here are some 1.5 million distinct CDR3 sequences, about 30% of them singletons; the top ten hold 6.5% to 8.5%. The sequenced sample was blood. All receptors come from a woman in her twenties or thirties in good health.

On this clonotype itself: Possible read error: a much larger clone is one base away. The V gene is TRBV7-2, the J gene TRBJ2-5; weak D call: TRBD1 (5 bases). Germline V lookup: CDR1 SGHTA, CDR2 FQGNSA. The germline V and J ends were trimmed by 1 base and 11 bases, with 14 bases remaining between them. The CDR3 covers 13 residues. The DNA for the CDR3 is TGTGCCAGCAGCTTAGGACAGCACAATGAGCAGTACTTC. This gives the protein CASSLGQHNEQYF.

The DNA of the CDR3 is TGCAGTGCTAGAGATCTAGCGGGGGGGCAGAATGAGCAGTTCTTC. It yields the protein CSARDLAGGQNEQFF. The chain combines TRBV20-1 with TRBJ2-1; 12 bases map to TRBD2. The germline V gene has CDR1 DFQATT and CDR2 SNEGSKA (reference sequence). V trimming: 0 bases; J trimming: 7 bases; junction bases outside the gene matches: 4. The CDR3 totals 15 residues.

This clonotype was seen just once. The chain has TRBV7-9 and TRBJ2-7, with 9 bases matching TRBD2. Germline trimming cut 5 bases from V and 7 bases from J; bases unmatched to any gene: 6. Germline V gene lookup returns CDR1 SEHNR and CDR2 FQNEAQ (reference sequence). The CDR3 totals 13 residues. The CDR3 loop reads CASSPRAGGEQYF. The CDR3 DNA reads as TGTGCCAGCAGCCCCCGGGCGGGAGGGGAGCAGTACTTC.

V usage is TRBV3-1 and J usage is TRBJ2-1; TRBD2 aligns across 10 bases. The CDR3 has 16 residues. CDR1 and CDR2 from the germline V gene are LGHDT and YNNKEL (reference sequence). The ends lost 6 bases at V and 6 bases at J; junction bases unmatched: 11. This CDR3 is CASSTRAGGIGNEQFF. In DNA, the CDR3 is TGTGCCAGCAGTACCAGAGCGGGAGGGATAGGCAATGAGCAGTTCTTC.

The chain employs TRBV20-1 and TRBJ2-4; perhaps TRBD2 as D (5 bases). The CDR3 loop spans 12 amino acids. Trimming pared 6 bases from V and 6 bases from J, leaving 12 bases between. The germline V gene has CDR1 DFQATT and CDR2 SNEGSKA (reference sequence). CDR3 in amino acids: CSAHSEGNIQYF. Here the CDR3 DNA reads TGCAGTGCCCATAGCGAGGGAAACATTCAGTACTTC.

This clonotype came up many times. This chain uses TRBV6-1 with TRBJ2-7; D is unresolved. Trimming took off 8 bases at V and 0 bases at J, with 5 bases between the two ends. Germline CDR1 is MNHNS and CDR2 is SASEGT. The CDR3 has 11 residues. The CDR3 nucleotides read TGTGCCAGCTTGACCTCCTACGAGCAGTACTTC. Translation gives CASLTSYEQYF.

V gene TRBV6-2 or TRBV6-3 combines with J gene TRBJ1-5, with a possible D match to TRBD1 (6 bases). There are 19 residues in the CDR3. Trimming left V 0 bases short and J 2 bases short, with 20 bases between. In germline, CDR1 is MNHEY, CDR2 SVGEGT. CDR3 sequence reads: CASSYSTRGPRGGNQPQHF. The CDR3 region has the DNA TGTGCCAGCAGTTACTCGACGCGGGGGCCAAGAGGTGGCAATCAGCCCCAGCATTTT.

For this clonotype: A much bigger clone sits one base away, suggesting this may be a read error. The chain uses TRBV15 and TRBJ2-6; D gene ambiguous. Germline V gene lookup returns CDR1 LNHNV and CDR2 YYDKDF (reference sequence). The CDR3 covers 17 residues. V lost 2 bases and J 0 bases, leaving 11 bases between the germline ends. CDR3 sequence: CATSRNGRSSGANVLTF. The CDR3 DNA follows: TGTGCCACCAGCAGAAACGGACGCAGCTCTGGGGCCAACGTCCTGACTTTC.

This clonotype was seen at least ten times. This chain links TRBV29-1 with TRBJ1-2; D remains ambiguous. V shed 1 base and J shed 4 bases, with 4 bases lying between them. The CDR3 totals 11 residues. Germline CDR1 reads SQVTM; CDR2 reads ANQGSEA. The CDR3 bases are TGCAGCGTTGAAGGCGCCTATGGCTACACCTTC. Translation gives CSVEGAYGYTF.

V and J are TRBV29-1 and TRBJ1-1, with a tentative D call TRBD1 (6 bases). The CDR3 has 12 residues. V was shortened by 6 bases and J by 5 bases, with 13 bases between the two germline ends. Germline loops: CDR1 SQVTM, CDR2 ANQGSEA. The CDR3 loop reads CSVRGWATEAFF. CDR3 sequence (DNA): TGCAGCGTGAGGGGGTGGGCTACTGAAGCTTTCTTT.

This chain connects TRBV4-1 to TRBJ2-3, with D possibly matching TRBD2 (5 bases). Germline CDR1 is MGHRA and CDR2 is YSYEKL. V shed 0 bases and J shed 4 bases, with 20 bases lying between them. The CDR3 has 18 amino acids. The CDR3 reads CASSQDPPRPASPDTQYF. In DNA form, the CDR3 reads TGCGCCAGCAGCCAAGACCCACCCCGACCAGCTAGCCCAGATACGCAGTATTTT.

This clonotype has a handful of counts. The chain carries TRBV9 and TRBJ2-1; D may be TRBD1 (5 bases). Trimming took 3 bases from V and 5 from J, leaving 12 bases between them. This CDR3 is built from 14 residues. Per germline, CDR1 SGDLS and CDR2 YYNGEE. This chain's CDR3 is CASSAQTVNNEQFF. The CDR3 nucleotides read TGTGCCAGCAGCGCCCAGACAGTGAACAATGAGCAGTTCTTC.

The V gene is TRBV7-7, the J gene TRBJ2-1; 13 bases are shared with TRBD2. The CDR3 spans 15 residues. V trimming: 7 bases; J trimming: 7 bases; junction bases outside the gene matches: 7. Germline V gives CDR1 SSHAT, CDR2 FNYEAQ (reference sequence). CDR3 in DNA: TGTGCCAGCACCCTACTAGCGGGGGGGGTGAATGAGCAGTTCTTC. As protein: CASTLLAGGVNEQFF.

The CDR3 nucleotides are TGTGCCTGGAGCGGCAAGACCATGGGTTATGAAAAACTGTTTTTT. This gives the protein CAWSGKTMGYEKLFF. The rearrangement joins TRBV30 to TRBJ1-4; no clear D. The CDR3 length is 15 residues. Germline CDR1 reads GTSNPN; CDR2 reads SVGIG (reference sequence). V was clipped by 3 bases and J by 6 bases, with 17 bases between them.

This clonotype has only a few counts. The J gene is TRBJ2-1, the V gene TRBV2, with D perhaps assigned TRBD1 or TRBD2 (6 bases each). This CDR3 contains 16 residues. In germline, CDR1 is SNHLY, CDR2 FYNNEI. V dropped 5 bases and J dropped 1 base, with 15 bases sitting between them. CDR3 sequence (DNA): TGTGCCAGCAGTACTAACCGGGGGCCTTCCTACAATGAGCAGTTCTTC. It encodes CASSTNRGPSYNEQFF.

The chain combines TRBV18 with TRBJ2-7, with D unclear. V was clipped by 2 bases and J by 6 bases, with 11 bases between them. CDR1 KGHSH and CDR2 LQKENI come from the germline V gene. The CDR3 runs 13 residues. CDR3 in amino acids: CASSPSQQSEQYF. The CDR3 DNA reads as TGTGCCAGCTCACCATCACAGCAGTCCGAGCAGTACTTC.

There are a few counts of this clonotype. This rearrangement joins TRBV20-1 to TRBJ2-1, with TRBD2 as a possible D gene (6 bases). The CDR3 is 15 amino acids. Germline loops: CDR1 DFQATT, CDR2 SNEGSKA (reference sequence). V was clipped by 6 bases and J by 4 bases, with 19 bases between them. The CDR3 is CSATRPGLAYNEQFF. CDR3 sequence (DNA): TGCAGTGCCACGAGGCCCGGGCTAGCGTACAATGAGCAGTTCTTC.

The V and J genes are TRBV12-3 or TRBV12-4 and TRBJ2-4; D may be TRBD2 (6 bases). Gene TRBJ2-7 matches the end of the DNA better, so the J call may be wrong. The CDR3 totals 14 residues. The chain's CDR3 is CASSTSRAESEQYF. CDR3 DNA: TGTGCCAGCAGCACTAGCAGGGCGGAGTCCGAGCAGTACTTC.

This clonotype was recorded a few times. The rearrangement links TRBV29-1 to TRBJ1-2, with TRBD1 identical over 7 bases. Per germline, CDR1 SQVTM and CDR2 ANQGSEA. V trimming: 5 bases; J trimming: 10 bases; junction bases outside the gene matches: 13. The CDR3 consists of 13 residues. In nucleotides, the CDR3 is TGCAGCGTTCGTGGGACAGCGGCCGGAGACTACACCTTC. Its protein is CSVRGTAAGDYTF.

The sample holds a few counts of this clonotype. The chain recombines TRBV20-1 with TRBJ2-3, with 11 nucleotides matching TRBD2. Trimming removed 4 bases from V and 2 bases from J; junction bases left unmatched: 14. Per the germline V gene, CDR1 is DFQATT and CDR2 is SNEGSKA (reference sequence). CDR3 length equals 18 residues. The CDR3 DNA is TGCAGTGCTATACCGGGACTAGCGGAGAGGGGCACCACAGATACGCAGTATTTT. Protein product: CSAIPGLAERGTTDTQYF.